A selection of T cell receptor beta chains follows, all from one sample in a study of CD8 T cells in ankylosing spondylitis. Each CDR3 protein is one row after TCRdb ran MiXCR on the 5' RACE reads. The table shows around 130,000 distinct CDR3 sequences, with approximately 10% occurring only once. Sequenced input: blood, either unsorted or a sorted T cell fraction (not recorded which). The receptors were sampled from a male donor with ankylosing spondylitis or in good health (not recorded which). CDR3s leave out the opening cysteine and the closing phenylalanine or tryptophan. Each record gives: D gene, J gene, V gene, CDR3 protein. The D gene is left open where the match is weak.

TRBD2,TRBJ2-2,TRBV29-1,SAGTSGSTGELF
-,TRBJ2-5,TRBV7-8,ASSLGIQY
-,TRBJ2-7,TRBV7-9,ASSLWGPSDEQY
TRBD2,TRBJ2-2,TRBV28,ASSPGLGAGELF
TRBD2,TRBJ2-7,TRBV12-3/TRBV12-4,ASRRESYEQY
-,TRBJ2-5,TRBV12-3/TRBV12-4,ASSTGTINQETQY
-,TRBJ2-7,TRBV7-9,ASSLAGAEQY
TRBD1,TRBJ2-7,TRBV7-9,ASSLGDSGPYEQY
TRBD2,TRBJ2-7,TRBV27,ASRGTSGRGSYEQY
TRBD2,TRBJ2-1,TRBV4-2,ASSPWGKLRGRAFQSYNEQF
-,TRBJ2-5,TRBV6-5,ATLIGETQY
-,TRBJ2-1,TRBV24-1,ATSDWVGNNEQF
-,TRBJ1-6,TRBV7-9,ASSLTSQKFNSPLH
-,TRBJ2-1,TRBV20-1,SARADNEQF
-,TRBJ2-7,TRBV28,ASSPGRSSYEQY
-,TRBJ1-2,TRBV20-1,SARDRGTTGYT
TRBD2,TRBJ2-7,TRBV7-8,ASSLVGFSGRSYEQY
TRBD1,TRBJ1-1,TRBV2,ASREGDRVNTEAF
-,TRBJ2-3,TRBV5-1,ASSSRGGRTTDTQY
TRBD2,TRBJ2-7,TRBV20-1,SALAGVYHEQY
-,TRBJ2-6,TRBV9,AKTDSGANVLT
-,TRBJ2-1,TRBV11-2,ASSFSNNEQF
TRBD1,TRBJ1-6,TRBV11-2,ASSLTPDRLTNSPLH
-,TRBJ1-2,TRBV11-2,ASSLDLGASRERGYT
-,TRBJ2-3,TRBV7-9,ASSLGDTSTDTQY
-,TRBJ1-3,TRBV12-3/TRBV12-4,ASSFRGSGNTIY
-,TRBJ2-5,TRBV4-1,ASSLGTGYEETQY
TRBD1,TRBJ2-3,TRBV18,ASSEGQRSTDTQY
-,TRBJ2-4,TRBV12-3/TRBV12-4,ASRLAKNIQY
TRBD2,TRBJ2-7,TRBV20-1,SAGGTSGYSYEQY
TRBD1,TRBJ1-6,TRBV6-1,ASRDDRGNSPLH
TRBD2,TRBJ2-7,TRBV19,ASSWASGSSDEQY
TRBD1,TRBJ2-4,TRBV5-1,ASSTRQGAKNIQY
-,TRBJ2-1,TRBV7-9,ASSSSTSWDEQF
-,TRBJ2-5,TRBV12-3/TRBV12-4,ASSFLEGYFGKETQY
-,TRBJ2-1,TRBV5-1,ASSLGLFGEQF
TRBD2,TRBJ2-1,TRBV5-6,ASSLQASGRAYNEQF
-,TRBJ2-7,TRBV5-1,ASSSEQGVDYEQY
TRBD1,TRBJ1-1,TRBV29-1,SVEVTGTENTEAF
TRBD2,TRBJ2-3,TRBV4-3,ASSRRKAGGHTDTQY
-,TRBJ2-7,TRBV7-9,ASSLALTDEQY
-,TRBJ2-1,TRBV5-1,ASSRPF
-,TRBJ2-3,TRBV18,ASSPPDVVDTQY
TRBD1,TRBJ1-1,TRBV7-3,ASSSGTGGAVAF
-,TRBJ2-2,TRBV4-3,ASSQVGVNTGELF
-,TRBJ1-6,TRBV28,ASSLVGYNSPLH
-,TRBJ2-1,TRBV10-3,AISDLGLANGQF
TRBD2,TRBJ2-3,TRBV18,ASSRTSGMTDTQY
-,TRBJ2-7,TRBV12-3/TRBV12-4,ASSPPGLYEQY
-,TRBJ2-3,TRBV15,ATSRDSSKHTDTQY